These 17 T cell receptor beta chains were all obtained from the same sample, sequenced in a study of T cells in Graves' hyperthyroidism and ophthalmopathy (dated by TCRdb to 2018 to 2020). Preparation of the library involved multiplex PCR. Sequencing took place on an Illumina HiSeq 2000. The TCR beta CDR3 regions were amplified from the RNA transcripts. A first-round RT-PCR of the TCR CDR3 used the HTBI primer set with the Qiagen OneStep RT-PCR kit. TCRdb reworked the public reads: Q25 trimming with fastp, MiXCR clone assembly, productive beta chains retained. One record per CDR3 amino acid sequence lists the most common genes and DNA. The sample records hundreds of thousands of distinct CDR3 sequences, roughly 14% of which are singletons. Clones ranked in the top ten supply around 13% of the sample. The sequencing sample was made of blood. Receptor source: a man between 18 and 29 years old with Graves' ophthalmopathy.

Regarding this clonotype: Since the CDR3 does not end with the conserved phenylalanine or tryptophan, this likely comes from a read error. V gene TRBV4-1 combines with J gene TRBJ2-3, with 9 bases lining up with TRBD1. The V segment lost 4 bases and the J segment 2 bases; nucleotides outside the gene matches: 4. The germline V gene encodes CDR1 MGHRA and CDR2 YSYEKL. The CDR3 consists of 15 residues. The CDR3 coding sequence is TGCGCCAGCAGCCCCGGGACAGGGTTCACAGATACGCAGTATTCT. Translating gives CASSPGTGFTDTQYS.

This clonotype was seen many times. The V gene is TRBV7-8, the J gene TRBJ2-7, with a possible D match to TRBD2 (6 bases). CDR1 is SGHVS, CDR2 FQNEAQ, per germline. V was pared by 1 base and J by 4 bases, with 14 bases between. The CDR3 length is 15 residues. The CDR3 sequence: CASSLVSGETYEQYF. The CDR3 DNA reads as TGTGCCAGCAGCTTAGTATCGGGAGAAACGTACGAGCAGTACTTC.

V and J are TRBV7-2 and TRBJ1-5; 10 bases line up with TRBD1. This CDR3 has 18 residues. Germline assignment: CDR1 SGHTA and CDR2 FQGNSA. Unmatched junction bases numbered 10, after V lost 2 bases and J lost 3 bases. The CDR3 DNA reads as TGTGCCAGCAGCTTAACCGGGACAGGGGCCTACGCCAATCAGCCCCAGCATTTT. It is translated as CASSLTGTGAYANQPQHF.

This chain joins TRBV24-1 and TRBJ1-5; weak D call: TRBD1 (5 bases). With 2 bases removed from V and 0 bases from J, the gap between germline ends came to 13 bases. This CDR3 contains 17 residues. CDR1 is KGHDR and CDR2 is SFDVKD in the germline V gene. CDR3 in amino acids: CATSDSQGEDSNQPQHF. The CDR3 DNA reads as TGTGCCACCAGTGATTCTCAGGGAGAGGATAGCAATCAGCCCCAGCATTTT.

This clonotype was detected many times. This chain's CDR3 is CASSLGPGAYEQYF. The CDR3 DNA sequence: TGTGCCAGCAGCTTGGGCCCAGGGGCCTACGAGCAGTACTTC. V usage is TRBV7-3 and J usage is TRBJ2-7; TRBD1 is a possible D gene (6 bases). CDR3 size: 14 residues. Trimming removed 3 bases at V and 2 bases at J, with 11 bases between. Germline V gene sequence: CDR1 SGHTA, CDR2 FQGTGA.

The table lists this clonotype with many counts. The chain combines TRBV12-3 or TRBV12-4 with TRBJ2-7; no clear D. The CDR3 covers 14 residues. The germline V and J ends were trimmed by 0 bases and 2 bases, with 8 bases remaining between them. Here the CDR3 reads CASSLAGLAYEQYF. CDR3 in DNA: TGTGCCAGCAGTTTAGCAGGGCTTGCCTACGAGCAGTACTTC.

This clonotype was detected many times. The CDR3 region is CASSAEGTAPATF. The CDR3 DNA sequence: TGTGCCAGCAGTGCAGAAGGGACAGCCCCGGCCACCTTC. This chain links TRBV2 with TRBJ1-2; 7 bases are a match to TRBD1. The CDR3 is made up of 13 amino acids. Germline assignment: CDR1 SNHLY and CDR2 FYNNEI. V lost 4 bases, J lost 13 bases, and 12 bases stayed unmatched.

Ten or more counts support this clonotype. The chain combines TRBV7-3 with TRBJ2-3, with TRBD1 identical over 7 bases. Unmatched junction bases numbered 6, after V lost 1 base and J lost 2 bases. Germline V lookup: CDR1 SGHTA, CDR2 FQGTGA. The CDR3 covers 16 residues. CDR3 sequence reads: CASSLKEGAATDTQYF. The CDR3 DNA sequence: TGTGCCAGCAGCTTAAAAGAGGGGGCGGCCACAGATACGCAGTATTTT.

The V call is TRBV7-9, the J call TRBJ2-7; 7 bases fit TRBD1. V lost 1 base to trimming and J lost 3 bases; unmatched junction nucleotides: 6. The CDR3 is made up of 15 amino acids. Germline values: CDR1 SEHNR, CDR2 FQNEAQ (reference sequence). The CDR3 is CASSLDPDRYYEQYF. CDR3 coding DNA: TGTGCCAGCAGCTTAGACCCGGACAGGTACTACGAGCAGTACTTC.

This clonotype was seen at least ten times. The rearrangement joins TRBV6-1 to TRBJ1-4; possible D gene TRBD1, 5 bases. The CDR3 runs 14 residues. Trimming took 4 bases from V and 5 from J, leaving 11 bases between them. From germline, CDR1 is MNHNS and CDR2 SASEGT. The CDR3 protein is CASSVGDGNEKLFF. The DNA of the CDR3 is TGTGCCAGCAGTGTTGGGGACGGGAATGAAAAACTGTTTTTT.

This clonotype was observed many times. The V and J genes are TRBV6-5 and TRBJ1-2, with D possibly matching TRBD1 (6 bases). This CDR3 has 15 residues. Germline V CDR1 and CDR2: MNHEY, SVGAGI. V was shortened by 2 bases and J by 4 bases, with 14 bases between the two germline ends. CDR3 in amino acids: CASSYPGQGSYGYTF. CDR3 coding DNA: TGTGCCAGCAGTTACCCCGGGCAGGGGAGCTATGGCTACACCTTC.

This clonotype was found once. V usage is TRBV20-1 and J usage is TRBJ2-1; D assignment may be TRBD1 or TRBD2 (6 bases each). This CDR3 contains 14 residues. Trimming stripped 3 bases from V and 3 bases from J, with 12 bases between. Germline V gene lookup returns CDR1 DFQATT and CDR2 SNEGSKA (reference sequence). The CDR3 loop reads CSAREGGHYNEQFF. The CDR3 DNA is TGCAGTGCTAGGGAGGGGGGCCACTACAATGAGCAGTTCTTC.

The chain joins TRBV5-4 to TRBJ2-3, with a possible D match to TRBD2 (7 bases). CDR3 length equals 14 residues. V was shortened by 2 bases and J by 6 bases, with 13 bases between the two germline ends. CDR1 is SGHNT and CDR2 is YYREEE in the germline V gene (reference sequence). The CDR3 DNA sequence: TGTGCCAGCAGCTTTAGGGGGGGCAGGGATACGCAGTATTTT. Amino acids: CASSFRGGRDTQYF.

This clonotype has ten or more counts. The CDR3 DNA follows: TGTGCCAGCAGCTCCGGGACAGGGGGGGAGACCCAGTACTTC. It codes for CASSSGTGGETQYF. J is TRBJ2-5 and V is TRBV7-9; 11 bases are shared with TRBD1. Germline lookup yields CDR1 SEHNR and CDR2 FQNEAQ (reference sequence). V shed 4 bases and J 5 bases; nucleotides not matched to a gene: 3. This CDR3 has 14 amino acids.

Ten or more counts support this clonotype. The chain links TRBV3-1 to TRBJ1-2, with D maybe TRBD1 (6 bases). Germline values: CDR1 LGHDT, CDR2 YNNKEL (reference sequence). The V end lost 3 bases, the J end lost 4 bases, and 12 bases lay between the germline ends. The CDR3 has 14 amino acids. The CDR3 loop reads CASSQTGLGYGYTF. CDR3 sequence (DNA): TGTGCCAGCAGCCAGACAGGTTTAGGCTATGGCTACACCTTC.

This clonotype turned up a few times. This chain uses TRBV19 with TRBJ1-4; D might be TRBD1 (6 bases). V was pared by 6 bases and J by 7 bases, with 21 bases between. Germline CDR1 is LNHDA and CDR2 is SQIVND (reference sequence). CDR3 length: 16 residues. CDR3 sequence (DNA): TGTGCCAGTAGCATATATTCCAGGGGCATGGGTGAAAAACTGTTTTTT. Translating it yields CASSIYSRGMGEKLFF.

This clonotype was observed many times. The genes are TRBV29-1 and TRBJ2-5; 11 nucleotides line up with TRBD1. J was trimmed by 5 bases and V by 4 bases; bases with no gene match: 6. This CDR3 comprises 14 residues. Per the germline V gene, CDR1 is SQVTM and CDR2 is ANQGSEA. The CDR3 region is CSVGTGGSGETQYF. CDR3 nucleotide sequence: TGCAGCGTTGGGACAGGGGGCAGTGGGGAGACCCAGTACTTC.